A selection of T cell receptor beta chains follows, all from one sample in a study of blood T cell repertoires in COVID-19. Libraries were prepared by immunoSEQ multiplex PCR; TCRdb keeps only in-frame clonotypes and omits some of them. The sample yields about 73,000 clones, 80% to 90% seen once. The sequenced sample was peripheral blood. The receptors come from a man older than 75 with acute or convalescent COVID-19. CDR3s include the opening cysteine and the closing phenylalanine or tryptophan. Fields, in order: D gene, J gene, clone size, V gene, CDR3 length, CDR3 DNA, CDR3 protein. The D gene is left open where the match is weak. Clone size is given for some rows only: seen once, a few or many times, or a class if the clone is expanded.

d_call: NA
j_call: TRBJ1-1
clone_size: NA
v_call: TRBV7-9
cdr3_length: 14
cdr3_nt: TGTGCCAGCAGCTTAAAGGGGCAGGGGACTGAAGCTTTCTTT
cdr3_aa: CASSLKGQGTEAFF

d_call: NA
j_call: TRBJ1-2
clone_size: NA
v_call: TRBV29-1
cdr3_length: 14
cdr3_nt: TGCAGCGACCTCCGTCCGGAGGGCGACTATGGCTACACCTTC
cdr3_aa: CSDLRPEGDYGYTF

d_call: TRBD1
j_call: TRBJ1-2
clone_size: NA
v_call: TRBV20-1
cdr3_length: 15
cdr3_nt: TGCAGTGCTAGTGCTTCAGGACAGGGAAACTATGGCTACACCTTC
cdr3_aa: CSASASGQGNYGYTF

d_call: TRBD1
j_call: TRBJ2-1
clone_size: once
v_call: TRBV6-2/TRBV6-3
cdr3_length: 15
cdr3_nt: TGTGCCAGCAGTTACTCGGGACAGGGGGTGGGTGAGCAGTTCTTC
cdr3_aa: CASSYSGQGVGEQFF

d_call: NA
j_call: TRBJ1-2
clone_size: NA
v_call: TRBV6-5
cdr3_length: 15
cdr3_nt: TGTGCCAGCAGTCGTGGGGGGATTTCTAACTATGGCTACACCTTC
cdr3_aa: CASSRGGISNYGYTF

d_call: TRBD1
j_call: TRBJ1-1
clone_size: NA
v_call: TRBV4-1
cdr3_length: 16
cdr3_nt: TGCGCCAGCAGAACAAGACCGGACAGGGAGAACACTGAAGCTTTCTTT
cdr3_aa: CASRTRPDRENTEAFF

d_call: TRBD1
j_call: TRBJ2-1
clone_size: NA
v_call: TRBV5-4
cdr3_length: 16
cdr3_nt: TGTGCCAGCAGCTTTCCGGGACAGGGGGTTGCGAATGAGCAGTTCTTC
cdr3_aa: CASSFPGQGVANEQFF

d_call: TRBD1
j_call: TRBJ1-1
clone_size: NA
v_call: TRBV18
cdr3_length: 14
cdr3_nt: TGTGCCAGCTCACCCGGGACAGTAGGAACTGAAGCTTTCTTT
cdr3_aa: CASSPGTVGTEAFF

d_call: TRBD2
j_call: TRBJ2-3
clone_size: NA
v_call: TRBV5-8
cdr3_length: 19
cdr3_nt: TGTGCCAGCCCTCAGGGGCTAGCGGGCGCCCAGGGCGCCACAGATACGCAGTATTTT
cdr3_aa: CASPQGLAGAQGATDTQYF

d_call: TRBD1
j_call: TRBJ2-1
clone_size: NA
v_call: TRBV13
cdr3_length: 16
cdr3_nt: TGTGCCAGCAGCCCAAGGACAGGGAATATGGGCAATGAGCAGTTCTTC
cdr3_aa: CASSPRTGNMGNEQFF

d_call: NA
j_call: TRBJ1-1
clone_size: NA
v_call: TRBV7-8
cdr3_length: 12
cdr3_nt: TGTGCCAGCAGCCCGTCGAACACTGAAGCTTTCTTT
cdr3_aa: CASSPSNTEAFF

d_call: NA
j_call: TRBJ1-5
clone_size: NA
v_call: TRBV19
cdr3_length: 13
cdr3_nt: TGTGCCAGTAGCCAGGGCGGCAATCAGCCCCAGCATTTT
cdr3_aa: CASSQGGNQPQHF

d_call: TRBD1
j_call: TRBJ1-1
clone_size: few
v_call: TRBV27
cdr3_length: 15
cdr3_nt: TGTGCCAGCAGGGGGTCGGACAGGCTGAACACTGAAGCTTTCTTT
cdr3_aa: CASRGSDRLNTEAFF

d_call: NA
j_call: TRBJ2-7
clone_size: NA
v_call: TRBV6-5
cdr3_length: 14
cdr3_nt: TGTGCCAGCACCAAAGGGGGGGGCCTCTACGAGCAGTACTTC
cdr3_aa: CASTKGGGLYEQYF

d_call: TRBD1
j_call: TRBJ2-2
clone_size: NA
v_call: TRBV5-4
cdr3_length: 17
cdr3_nt: TGTGCCAGCAGCCCCGGACAGGGGGCCAGGGAGGCCGGGGAGCTGTTTTTT
cdr3_aa: CASSPGQGAREAGELFF

d_call: NA
j_call: TRBJ1-5
clone_size: NA
v_call: TRBV19
cdr3_length: 12
cdr3_nt: TGTGCCAGTGTCACGGGGGGGCAGCCCCAGCATTTT
cdr3_aa: CASVTGGQPQHF

d_call: TRBD2
j_call: TRBJ2-3
clone_size: NA
v_call: TRBV4-1
cdr3_length: 17
cdr3_nt: TGCGCCAGCAGCCAAGTTAAACTAGCGGGAGGGGCAGATACGCAGTATTTT
cdr3_aa: CASSQVKLAGGADTQYF

d_call: TRBD1
j_call: TRBJ1-1
clone_size: NA
v_call: TRBV11-2
cdr3_length: 14
cdr3_nt: TGTGCCAGCAGCCGTCAGGGGGCGAACACTGAAGCTTTCTTT
cdr3_aa: CASSRQGANTEAFF

d_call: TRBD1
j_call: TRBJ1-1
clone_size: few
v_call: TRBV11-1
cdr3_length: 14
cdr3_nt: TGTGCCAGCAGCCCGACAGGGTGGGGTACTGAAGCTTTCTTT
cdr3_aa: CASSPTGWGTEAFF

d_call: TRBD2
j_call: TRBJ2-1
clone_size: NA
v_call: TRBV7-8
cdr3_length: 16
cdr3_nt: TGTGCCAGCAGCGCCCCGGGGGCGGGGGGGTTCAATGAGCAGTTCTTC
cdr3_aa: CASSAPGAGGFNEQFF

d_call: TRBD1
j_call: TRBJ1-1
clone_size: NA
v_call: TRBV19
cdr3_length: 14
cdr3_nt: TGTGCCAGTAGTATCAGGGGGCGGGACACTGAAGCTTTCTTT
cdr3_aa: CASSIRGRDTEAFF

d_call: NA
j_call: TRBJ1-1
clone_size: NA
v_call: TRBV29-1
cdr3_length: 12
cdr3_nt: TGCAGCGTTGGGGACTCCGGCACTGAAGCTTTCTTT
cdr3_aa: CSVGDSGTEAFF

d_call: TRBD2
j_call: TRBJ2-5
clone_size: NA
v_call: TRBV5-1
cdr3_length: 18
cdr3_nt: TGCGCCAGCAGCTTGGGACTAGCGGGTGGGGAGTACCAAGAGACCCAGTACTTC
cdr3_aa: CASSLGLAGGEYQETQYF

d_call: TRBD2
j_call: TRBJ2-7
clone_size: NA
v_call: TRBV15
cdr3_length: 16
cdr3_nt: TGTGCCACCAGCATCGGGGGGACGGGTCCTTCCTACGAGCAGTACTTC
cdr3_aa: CATSIGGTGPSYEQYF

d_call: NA
j_call: TRBJ2-7
clone_size: NA
v_call: TRBV3-1/TRBV3-2
cdr3_length: 14
cdr3_nt: TGTGCCAGCAGCCAAGGTCCCGGGTACTACGAGCAGTACTTC
cdr3_aa: CASSQGPGYYEQYF

d_call: TRBD1
j_call: TRBJ2-7
clone_size: NA
v_call: TRBV7-9
cdr3_length: 15
cdr3_nt: TGTGCCAGCAGCCCGGACAGGGGCACCTCCTACGAGCAGTACTTC
cdr3_aa: CASSPDRGTSYEQYF

d_call: NA
j_call: TRBJ1-3
clone_size: once
v_call: TRBV18
cdr3_length: 15
cdr3_nt: TGTGCCAGCTCACCAGGGAGGACGCCTGGAAACACCATATATTTT
cdr3_aa: CASSPGRTPGNTIYF

d_call: TRBD1
j_call: TRBJ2-5
clone_size: NA
v_call: TRBV19
cdr3_length: 15
cdr3_nt: TGTGCCAGTAGTATAGGTCAGGGGGCGGGAGAGACCCAGTACTTC
cdr3_aa: CASSIGQGAGETQYF

d_call: TRBD1
j_call: TRBJ1-5
clone_size: NA
v_call: TRBV30
cdr3_length: 14
cdr3_nt: TGTGCCTGGAGTGGGCAGGGGGCAGGACAGCCCCAGCATTTT
cdr3_aa: CAWSGQGAGQPQHF

d_call: NA
j_call: TRBJ2-5
clone_size: NA
v_call: TRBV7-9
cdr3_length: 16
cdr3_nt: TGTGCCAGCAGCCCATTCGACTCGTCTGATCAAGAGACCCAGTACTTC
cdr3_aa: CASSPFDSSDQETQYF

d_call: NA
j_call: TRBJ1-2
clone_size: NA
v_call: TRBV2
cdr3_length: 14
cdr3_nt: TGTGCCAGCAGTGAGGGGCCCCGAAACTATGGCTACACCTTC
cdr3_aa: CASSEGPRNYGYTF

d_call: NA
j_call: TRBJ2-1
clone_size: NA
v_call: TRBV12-5
cdr3_length: 17
cdr3_nt: TGTGCTAGTGGTTTGTCATACCGACAGGACTCCTACAATGAGCAGTTCTTC
cdr3_aa: CASGLSYRQDSYNEQFF

d_call: NA
j_call: TRBJ2-5
clone_size: NA
v_call: TRBV19
cdr3_length: 13
cdr3_nt: TGTGCCAGTAGTATTATGGCAGGGGAGACCCAGTACTTC
cdr3_aa: CASSIMAGETQYF

d_call: NA
j_call: TRBJ1-2
clone_size: NA
v_call: TRBV29-1
cdr3_length: 14
cdr3_nt: TGCAGCGTTGGAGAGGGCTCCACGGCGTATGGCTACACCTTC
cdr3_aa: CSVGEGSTAYGYTF

d_call: TRBD1
j_call: TRBJ1-5
clone_size: NA
v_call: TRBV19
cdr3_length: 15
cdr3_nt: TGTGCCAGTAGTGTACAGGGGGTGGCGGGTCAGCCCCAGCATTTT
cdr3_aa: CASSVQGVAGQPQHF

d_call: TRBD1
j_call: TRBJ1-1
clone_size: NA
v_call: TRBV29-1
cdr3_length: 13
cdr3_nt: TGCAGCGTATTGACAGGGGTAAGGACTGAAGCTTTCTTT
cdr3_aa: CSVLTGVRTEAFF

d_call: NA
j_call: TRBJ1-2
clone_size: NA
v_call: TRBV19
cdr3_length: 13
cdr3_nt: TGTGCCAGCTCAGGGAACCCTAGCTATGGCTACACCTTC
cdr3_aa: CASSGNPSYGYTF

d_call: NA
j_call: TRBJ1-1
clone_size: NA
v_call: TRBV12-5
cdr3_length: 13
cdr3_nt: TGTGCTAGTGGTCCCCCGACAGACACTGAAGCTTTCTTT
cdr3_aa: CASGPPTDTEAFF

d_call: NA
j_call: TRBJ1-2
clone_size: NA
v_call: TRBV29-1
cdr3_length: 11
cdr3_nt: TGCAGCACCCCAGACTTCTATGGCTACACCTTC
cdr3_aa: CSTPDFYGYTF

d_call: NA
j_call: TRBJ2-5
clone_size: NA
v_call: TRBV2
cdr3_length: 15
cdr3_nt: TGTGCCAGCAGTGCACTATCTGGGGGGGCTGAGACCCAGTACTTC
cdr3_aa: CASSALSGGAETQYF

d_call: NA
j_call: TRBJ1-5
clone_size: NA
v_call: TRBV9
cdr3_length: 14
cdr3_nt: TGTGCCAGCACCCCAGGGGTTAGCAATCAGCCCCAGCATTTT
cdr3_aa: CASTPGVSNQPQHF

d_call: TRBD1
j_call: TRBJ1-1
clone_size: once
v_call: TRBV5-1
cdr3_length: 12
cdr3_nt: TGCGCCAGCGCCGGGACAGGGGCTGAAGCTTTCTTT
cdr3_aa: CASAGTGAEAFF

d_call: TRBD2
j_call: TRBJ2-2
clone_size: NA
v_call: TRBV3-1/TRBV3-2
cdr3_length: 16
cdr3_nt: TGTGCCAGCAGCCAGGCAGGACTAGCCGTGACCGGGGAGCTGTTTTTT
cdr3_aa: CASSQAGLAVTGELFF

d_call: NA
j_call: TRBJ1-1
clone_size: NA
v_call: TRBV20-1
cdr3_length: 15
cdr3_nt: TGCAGTGCTAGTGGCGGACACGATTACTACACTGAAGCTTTCTTT
cdr3_aa: CSASGGHDYYTEAFF

d_call: NA
j_call: TRBJ2-5
clone_size: NA
v_call: TRBV29-1
cdr3_length: 12
cdr3_nt: TGCAGCTGTGCAGGAATCCAAGAGACCCAGTACTTC
cdr3_aa: CSCAGIQETQYF

d_call: NA
j_call: TRBJ2-2
clone_size: NA
v_call: TRBV4-2
cdr3_length: 14
cdr3_nt: TGTGCCAGCAGCCAAGAAGTAACTACCGGGGAGCTGTTTTTT
cdr3_aa: CASSQEVTTGELFF

d_call: NA
j_call: TRBJ1-5
clone_size: NA
v_call: TRBV30
cdr3_length: 14
cdr3_nt: TGTGCCTGGAGTGGGGGCAATAGCAATCAGCCCCAGCATTTT
cdr3_aa: CAWSGGNSNQPQHF

d_call: NA
j_call: TRBJ1-4
clone_size: NA
v_call: TRBV6-5
cdr3_length: 13
cdr3_nt: TGTGCCAGCAGTAGCCGGGAGAATGAAAAACTGTTTTTT
cdr3_aa: CASSSRENEKLFF

d_call: TRBD2
j_call: TRBJ2-7
clone_size: NA
v_call: TRBV20-1
cdr3_length: 14
cdr3_nt: TGCAGTGCTATTGACTCGGGGGGAGAATCCGAGCAGTACTTC
cdr3_aa: CSAIDSGGESEQYF

d_call: NA
j_call: TRBJ2-5
clone_size: NA
v_call: TRBV28
cdr3_length: 16
cdr3_nt: TGTGCCAGCAATTCCCGGGGGGCGGCAGGGAAAGAGACCCAGTACTTC
cdr3_aa: CASNSRGAAGKETQYF

d_call: NA
j_call: TRBJ2-1
clone_size: NA
v_call: TRBV7-8
cdr3_length: 14
cdr3_nt: TGTGCCAGCAGCTTAGAGGGGGGGTTCAATGAGCAGTTCTTC
cdr3_aa: CASSLEGGFNEQFF

d_call: TRBD2
j_call: TRBJ2-1
clone_size: NA
v_call: TRBV2
cdr3_length: 14
cdr3_nt: TGTGCCAGCAGGAGATTAGCGGGGGTCAATGAGCAGTTCTTC
cdr3_aa: CASRRLAGVNEQFF